This TCR beta chain was sequenced during a study of T-cell reconstitution after alpha-beta-depleted transplantation in children. The V end lost 4 bases, the J end lost 4 bases, and 14 bases lay between the germline ends. The CDR3 length is 14 residues. In germline, CDR1 is DFQATT, CDR2 SNEGSKA (reference sequence). This clonotype was observed a few times. Unique molecular identifiers were incorporated during preparation of the TCRbeta library. Each CDR3 protein is one row after TCRdb ran MiXCR on the PCR reads. The sample lists 350,000 to 400,000 distinct CDR3 sequences; less than 15% were seen once. V is TRBV20-1 and J is TRBJ1-3; possible D gene TRBD1, 5 bases. The sequences come from PBMCs, collected from the stem cell graft. This TCR derives from a human donor who donated a stem cell graft to a child with Fanconi anemia. The CDR3 sequence: CSATREGVGNTIYF. CDR3 bases: TGCAGTGCTACCCGGGAAGGGGTCGGAAACACCATATATTTT.